A single sample gave rise to the 8 T cell receptor beta chains below, sequenced in a study of T cells in Graves' hyperthyroidism and ophthalmopathy. RNA transcripts provided the source from which TCR beta CDR3 regions were amplified. HTBI primers were the set used in a first-round RT-PCR of the TCR CDR3. MiXCR was run by TCRdb on the multiplex PCR reads, yielding one entry per CDR3 protein. Of about 400,000 distinct CDR3 sequences listed, less than 15% are singletons. The sequencing sample was made of blood. The source of these receptors is a woman younger than 30 with Graves' hyperthyroidism.

About this clonotype: A single base separates this from a much larger clone, so it may be a read error. V and J are TRBV18 and TRBJ1-4; D may be TRBD1 (5 bases). Germline CDR1 KGHSH, CDR2 LQKENI. This CDR3 has 14 amino acids. This CDR3 is CAGSPGGTREKLFF. CDR3 nucleotides: TGTGCCGGCTCACCGGGGGGGACCAGGGAAAAACTGTTTTTT. The full variable domain, rest sourced from reference TRBV18 and TRBJ1-4, is NAGVMQNPRHLVRRRGQEARLRCSPMKGHSHVYWYRQLPEEGLKFMVYLQKENIIDESGMPKERFSAEFPKEGPSILRIQQVVRGDSAAYFCAGSPGGTREKLFFGSGTQLSVL.

This clonotype was recorded many times. The V call is TRBV19, the J call TRBJ2-1; 7 bases align to TRBD2. Germline CDR1 is LNHDA and CDR2 is SQIVND (reference sequence). J gave up 2 bases and V 5 bases, and 6 bases lay outside the gene matches. The CDR3 contains 15 residues. The CDR3 bases are TGTGCCAGTAGTTGGGGAGGGAGGGCCTACAATGAGCAGTTCTTC. This sequence encodes CASSWGGRAYNEQFF. The full variable domain, with the rest looked up from reference TRBV19 and TRBJ2-1, is DGGITQSPKYLFRKEGQNVTLSCEQNLNHDAMYWYRQDPGQGLRLIYYSQIVNDFQKGDIAEGYSVSREKKESFPLTVTSAQKNPTAFYLCASSWGGRAYNEQFFGPGTRLTVL.

This clonotype came up many times. The chain links TRBV20-1 to TRBJ2-1; D call uncertain. Between the trimmed V and J ends, which lost 4 bases and 4 bases, there was a span of 11 bases. Germline CDR1 is DFQATT and CDR2 is SNEGSKA (reference sequence). The CDR3 spans 13 residues. CDR3 coding DNA: TGCAGTGCTAAAGTTCTAGATTACAATGAGCAGTTCTTC. This gives the protein CSAKVLDYNEQFF.

This clonotype has just a few counts. CDR3 sequence reads: CASRRTGQDTQYF. CDR3 DNA: TGTGCCAGCCGGAGGACGGGGCAAGATACGCAGTATTTT. This chain joins TRBV6-1 and TRBJ2-3; possibly TRBD1 or TRBD2 for D (5 bases each). The V gene's germline CDR1 is MNHNS and CDR2 SASEGT. CDR3 length: 13 amino acids. Trimming took off 8 bases at V and 5 bases at J, with 14 bases between the two ends.

The J gene is TRBJ1-2, the V gene TRBV29-1; possibly TRBD1 for D (6 bases). V lost 7 bases and J lost 5, with 11 bases in between. The germline V gene encodes CDR1 SQVTM and CDR2 ANQGSEA. This CDR3 region has 11 residues. The DNA for the CDR3 is TGCAGCGGATCCGGGACATATGGCTACACCTTC. This gives the protein CSGSGTYGYTF.

This clonotype was counted at least ten times. The chain joins TRBV12-3 or TRBV12-4 to TRBJ2-3, with 7 bases lining up with TRBD2. With V trimmed by 7 bases and J by 7 bases, 11 bases remained unmatched. This CDR3 contains 14 residues. This CDR3 reads CASTPGLEPHTQYF. The CDR3 DNA follows: TGTGCCAGCACCCCTGGACTAGAGCCGCATACGCAGTATTTT.

This clonotype was recorded many times. The chain has TRBV28 and TRBJ1-4, with D possibly TRBD1 on 5 matching bases. V was clipped by 4 bases and J by 7 bases, with 22 bases between them. The CDR3 length is 17 residues. Germline loops: CDR1 MDHEN, CDR2 SYDVKM. The CDR3 here is CASSSPLGLGRSEKLFF. The DNA of the CDR3 is TGTGCCAGCAGTTCCCCCCTGGGGCTAGGGAGAAGTGAAAAACTGTTTTTT.

The chain carries TRBV4-3 and TRBJ1-2; TRBD1 might be the D (6 bases). The V gene's germline CDR1 is LGHNA and CDR2 YSLEER. The CDR3 loop spans 16 amino acids. V was trimmed by 4 bases and J by 4 bases, leaving 19 bases between them. CDR3 sequence (DNA): TGCGCCAGCAGCCCCCAAGCGGGGGGCTGGGGCTATGGCTACACCTTC. Its protein is CASSPQAGGWGYGYTF.